The entry below gives a single TCR beta chain sequence along with its context. As yet, its antigen is unknown. The table came from immunoSEQ multiplex PCR; TCRdb's copy has only in-frame clones and leaves some out. Of 150,000 to 200,000 clones listed, 70% to 90% are singletons. The data originate from a study of T cell responses to AZD1222 COVID-19 vaccine. The study's findings and limits: Clonal diversity may have been underestimated, and the donors were mostly white British, with more females than males. Increases in Spike-specific TCR breadth and depth were seen after two AZD1222 doses.

Pooling of second doses given at about 4 or about 12 weeks was done. The CDR3 consists of 15 residues. V gave up 0 bases and J gave up 0 bases, with 6 bases separating them. Germline lookup yields CDR1 SGDLS and CDR2 YYNGEE. This TCR was recovered from an adult who received the AZD1222 COVID-19 vaccine. The chain combines TRBV9 with TRBJ1-4; D is unclear. The source material was peripheral blood, sampled 28 days after the second AZD1222 dose. The CDR3 DNA sequence: TGTGCCAGCAGCGTAGCTGGGGCAACTAATGAAAAACTGTTTTTT. Protein product: CASSVAGATNEKLFF.